This TCR beta chain was documented in a study of radiotherapy plus CTLA-4 blockade in lung cancer. Patients in the study, people with chemo-refractory metastatic non-small-cell lung cancer, received focal radiation plus ipilimumab CTLA-4 blockade. Some clones are missing from TCRdb's copy, which holds only in-frame ones; the method was immunoSEQ multiplex PCR. The table lists tens of thousands of clones, about 88% of them singletons. Points on this clone: The antigen is not known.

Study-level findings and limits: Some TCR clones had been derived from tumors. These clones expanded in peripheral blood after radiotherapy plus ipilimumab.

Trimming took off 0 bases at V and 3 bases at J, with 15 bases between the two ends. CDR3 length: 17 amino acids. The germline V gene has CDR1 LGHNA and CDR2 YSLEER. The sample here was peripheral blood, taken from a patient treated with radiotherapy plus ipilimumab. The clonotype originates from a human donor with non-small cell lung cancer that progressed on radiotherapy plus ipilimumab. V and J are TRBV4-3 and TRBJ2-4; D gene ambiguous. For the CDR3, the DNA is TGCGCCAGCAGCCAAGAAGGGTCCCTTTTGGGCAAAAACATTCAGTACTTC. This gives the protein CASSQEGSLLGKNIQYF.